This TCR beta chain was obtained from a study of blood T cell repertoires in COVID-19. Authors' processing steps: From reference gene primer amplification, estimates of nucleated cell counts were derived. Sequencing was performed with immunoSEQ multiplex PCR; in TCRdb, only in-frame clones are kept and a portion is missing. That table furnishes V, J and clone size, whereas the DNA furnished D and trimming. The data contain about 390,000 clones, 87% of them seen just once; the ten biggest clones take up 10%. Cohort 3 recovered donors had two negative PCRs, clearance, or symptom resolution. The V and J ends lost 4 bases and 4 bases respectively, with 9 bases between them. The CDR3 contains 13 residues. Germline V gene data show CDR1 as SGDLS and CDR2 as YYNGEE.

The chain recombines TRBV9 with TRBJ1-3; D may be TRBD1 (5 bases). The receptor was derived from a woman between 50 and 59 years old who had recovered from COVID-19. The sequenced sample consisted of PBMCs or T cells enriched from blood (not recorded which). The CDR3 protein is CASSPGGGNTIYF. The CDR3 nucleotides are TGTGCCAGCAGCCCGGGGGGAGGAAACACCATATATTTT.